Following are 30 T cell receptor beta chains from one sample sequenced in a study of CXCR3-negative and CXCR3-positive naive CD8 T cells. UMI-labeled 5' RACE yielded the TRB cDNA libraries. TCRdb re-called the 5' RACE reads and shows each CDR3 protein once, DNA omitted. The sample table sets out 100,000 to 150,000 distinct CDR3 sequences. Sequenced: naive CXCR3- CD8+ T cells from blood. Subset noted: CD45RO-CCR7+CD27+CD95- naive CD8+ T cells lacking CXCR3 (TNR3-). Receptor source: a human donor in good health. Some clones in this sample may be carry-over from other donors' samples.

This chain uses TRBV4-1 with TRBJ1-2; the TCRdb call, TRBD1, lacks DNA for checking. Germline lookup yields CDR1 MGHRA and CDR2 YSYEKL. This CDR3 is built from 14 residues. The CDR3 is CASSQRQGDYGYTF.

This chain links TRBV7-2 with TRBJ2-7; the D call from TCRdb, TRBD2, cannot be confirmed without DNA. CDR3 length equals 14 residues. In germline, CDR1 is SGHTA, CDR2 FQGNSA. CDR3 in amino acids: CASSHASGLYEQYF.

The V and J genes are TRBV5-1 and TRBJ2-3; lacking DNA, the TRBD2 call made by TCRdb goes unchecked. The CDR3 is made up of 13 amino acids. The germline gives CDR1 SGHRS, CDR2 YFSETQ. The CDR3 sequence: CASRAGSTDTQYF.

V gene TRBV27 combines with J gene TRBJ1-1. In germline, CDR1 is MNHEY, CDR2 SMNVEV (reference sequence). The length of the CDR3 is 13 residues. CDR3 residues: CASSFRLSDEAFF.

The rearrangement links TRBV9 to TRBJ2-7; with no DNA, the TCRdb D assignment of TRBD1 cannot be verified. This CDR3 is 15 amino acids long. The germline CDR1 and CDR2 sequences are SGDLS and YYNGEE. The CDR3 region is CASSVSQGGNYEQYF.

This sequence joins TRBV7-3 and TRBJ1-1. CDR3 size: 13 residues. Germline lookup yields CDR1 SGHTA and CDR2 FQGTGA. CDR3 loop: CASSLAESAEAFF.

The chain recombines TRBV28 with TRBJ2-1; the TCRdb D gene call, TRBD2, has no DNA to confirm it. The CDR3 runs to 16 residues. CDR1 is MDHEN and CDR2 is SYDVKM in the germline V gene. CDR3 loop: CASSLLSGRGGNEQFF.

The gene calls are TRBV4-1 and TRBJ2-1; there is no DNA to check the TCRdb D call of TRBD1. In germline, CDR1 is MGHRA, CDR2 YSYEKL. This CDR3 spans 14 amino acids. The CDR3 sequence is CASRTSWDYNEQFF.

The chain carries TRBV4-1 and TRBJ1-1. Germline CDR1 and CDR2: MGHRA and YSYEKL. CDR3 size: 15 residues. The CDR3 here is CASSQDFSGRTEAFF.

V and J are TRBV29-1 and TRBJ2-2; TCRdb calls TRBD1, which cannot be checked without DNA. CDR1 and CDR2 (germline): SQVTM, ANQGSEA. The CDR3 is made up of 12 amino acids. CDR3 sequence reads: CSVWGAAGELFF.

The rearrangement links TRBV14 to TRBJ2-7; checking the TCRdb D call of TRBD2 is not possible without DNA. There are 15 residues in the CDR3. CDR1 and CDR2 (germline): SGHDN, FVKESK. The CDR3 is CASSQDGSYIYEQYF.

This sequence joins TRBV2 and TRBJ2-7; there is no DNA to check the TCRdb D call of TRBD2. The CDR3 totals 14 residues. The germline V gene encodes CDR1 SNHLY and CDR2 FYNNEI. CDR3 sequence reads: CASSDRLSSYEQYF.

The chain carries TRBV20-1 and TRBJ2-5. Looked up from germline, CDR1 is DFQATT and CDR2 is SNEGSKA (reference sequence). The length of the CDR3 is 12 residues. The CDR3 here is CSASWGQETQYF.

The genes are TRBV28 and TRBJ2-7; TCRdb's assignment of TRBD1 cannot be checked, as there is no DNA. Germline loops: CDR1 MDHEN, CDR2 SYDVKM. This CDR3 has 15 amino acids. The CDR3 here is CASSQGGTGVYEQYF.

CDR3: CASSSGTGGMQGYEQYF. The chain carries TRBV5-1 and TRBJ2-7; checking the TCRdb D call of TRBD1 is not possible without DNA. Germline CDR1 and CDR2: SGHRS and YFSETQ. The CDR3 runs 17 residues.

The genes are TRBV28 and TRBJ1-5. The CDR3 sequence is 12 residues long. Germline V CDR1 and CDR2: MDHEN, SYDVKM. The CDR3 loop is CASRDLGQPQHF.

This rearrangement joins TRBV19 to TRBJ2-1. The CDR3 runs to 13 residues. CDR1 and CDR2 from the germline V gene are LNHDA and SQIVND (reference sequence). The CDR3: CASSILGVGEQFF.

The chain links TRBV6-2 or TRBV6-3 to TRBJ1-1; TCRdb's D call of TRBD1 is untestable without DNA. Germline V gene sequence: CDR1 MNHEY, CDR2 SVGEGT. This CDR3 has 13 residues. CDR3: CASSRELRTEAFF.

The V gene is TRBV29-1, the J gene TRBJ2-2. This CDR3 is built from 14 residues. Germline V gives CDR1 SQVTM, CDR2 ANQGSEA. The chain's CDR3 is CSVSDGKNTGELFF.

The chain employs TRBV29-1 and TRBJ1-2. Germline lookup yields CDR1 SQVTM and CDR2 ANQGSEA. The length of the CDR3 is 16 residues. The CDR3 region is CSVDSSQKGANYGYTF.

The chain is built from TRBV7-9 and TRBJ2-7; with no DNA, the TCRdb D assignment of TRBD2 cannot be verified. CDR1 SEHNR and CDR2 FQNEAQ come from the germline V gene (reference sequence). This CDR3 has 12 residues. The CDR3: CASSLGGHEQYF.

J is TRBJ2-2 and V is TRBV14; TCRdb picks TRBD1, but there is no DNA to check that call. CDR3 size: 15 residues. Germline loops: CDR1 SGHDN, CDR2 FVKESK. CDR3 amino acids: CASSRYRTNTGELFF.

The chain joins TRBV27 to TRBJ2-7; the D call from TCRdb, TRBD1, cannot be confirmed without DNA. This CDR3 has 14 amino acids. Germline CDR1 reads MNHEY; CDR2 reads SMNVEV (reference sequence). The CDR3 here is CASSSSQGAYEQYF.

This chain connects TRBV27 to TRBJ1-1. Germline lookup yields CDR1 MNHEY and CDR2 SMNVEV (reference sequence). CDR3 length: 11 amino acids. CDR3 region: CASISYTEAFF.

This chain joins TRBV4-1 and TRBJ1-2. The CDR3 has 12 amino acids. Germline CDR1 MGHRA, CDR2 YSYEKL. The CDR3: CASSHRSYGYTF.

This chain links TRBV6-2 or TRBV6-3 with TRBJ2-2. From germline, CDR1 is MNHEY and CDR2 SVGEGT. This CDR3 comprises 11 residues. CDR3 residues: CASTITGELFF.

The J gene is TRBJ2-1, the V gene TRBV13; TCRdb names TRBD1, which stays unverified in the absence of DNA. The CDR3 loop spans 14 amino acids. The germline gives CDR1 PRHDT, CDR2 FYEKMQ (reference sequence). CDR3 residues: CASSSGQGFHEQFF. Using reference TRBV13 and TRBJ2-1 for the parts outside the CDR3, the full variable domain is AAGVIQSPRHLIKEKRETATLKCYPIPRHDTVYWYQQGPGQDPQFLISFYEKMQSDKGSIPDRFSAQQFSDYHSELNMSSLELGDSALYFCASSSGQGFHEQFFGPGTRLTVL.

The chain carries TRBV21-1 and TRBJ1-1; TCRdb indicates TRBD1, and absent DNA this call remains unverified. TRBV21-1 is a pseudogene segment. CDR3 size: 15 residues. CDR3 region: CASSLRGQGHTEAFF.

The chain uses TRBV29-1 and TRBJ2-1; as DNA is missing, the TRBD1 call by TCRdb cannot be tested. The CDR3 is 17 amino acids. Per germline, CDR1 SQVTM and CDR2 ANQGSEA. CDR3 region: CSLQGNYMTVSYNEQFF.

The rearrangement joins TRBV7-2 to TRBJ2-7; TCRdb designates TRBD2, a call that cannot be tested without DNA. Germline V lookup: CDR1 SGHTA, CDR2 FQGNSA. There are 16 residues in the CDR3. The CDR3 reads CASSLGLAGGSYEQYF.